The rows below give T cell receptor beta chains drawn from one sample of a study of PD-1 blockade in mismatch repair-deficient tumors. Generated by immunoSEQ multiplex PCR, the TCRdb table keeps only in-frame clones and is missing some. The sample carries about 100,000 clones, over 75% recorded once. Source: peripheral blood, taken about 36 weeks after starting pembrolizumab. The receptors shown here come from an adult with mismatch repair-deficient cancer. Each CDR3 is given with its conserved first and last residue.

V	J	CDR3
TRBV11-2	TRBJ1-1	CASSSSTGNTEAFF
TRBV27	TRBJ2-7	CASSPNDRDSYEQYF
TRBV4-1	TRBJ1-1	CASSGGGVNTEAFF
TRBV29-1	TRBJ1-1	CSVLKQTNTEAFF
TRBV19	TRBJ2-1	CASSRASGRGSYNEQFF
TRBV11-3	TRBJ1-1	CASSLGIRGQNTEAFF
TRBV6-1	TRBJ2-5	CASKGRRSEGETQYF
TRBV11-3	TRBJ2-1	CASSLGLGSYNEQFF
TRBV5-4	TRBJ2-3	CASSSGGIRTDTQYF
TRBV2	TRBJ1-5	CASSDSGYDSNQPQHF
TRBV21-1	TRBJ2-7	CASSPLGPPTEQYF
TRBV6-4	TRBJ2-7	CASSDWGRGLAGDYEQYF
TRBV29-1	TRBJ1-1	CSGLRDRNTEAFF
TRBV11-3	TRBJ2-5	CASSLDQGETQYF
TRBV11-2	TRBJ2-7	CASCQGTSGRERVGEQYF
TRBV15	TRBJ2-3	CATSDERGLAGDTQYF
TRBV7-9	TRBJ2-2	CASSLPYERANTGELFF
TRBV9	TRBJ1-1	CASSVSSGTEAFF
TRBV5-1	TRBJ2-2	CASSGGRGSGELFF
TRBV5-4	TRBJ2-3	CASSPRASPDTQYF
TRBV9	TRBJ1-2	CASSKLGQTDYGYTF
TRBV7-9	TRBJ1-2	CASSSLNYGYTF
TRBV12-5	TRBJ2-7	CASGLAPGYEQYF
TRBV7-9	TRBJ2-7	CASSPMGGSYEQYF
TRBV19	TRBJ1-1	CASRLTGAGENTEAFF
TRBV21-1	TRBJ1-1	CASSKEGGAFF
TRBV19	TRBJ1-3	CASSRDSQLGPGNTIYF
TRBV6-1	TRBJ2-7	CASSRDSEGYEQYF
TRBV27	TRBJ2-3	CASSFEDSTDTQYF